Listed here are 3 T cell receptor beta chains from one sample, sequenced in a study of T cells after yellow fever vaccination. TCRdb re-derived calls from the 5' RACE reads in MiXCR, one entry per CDR3 protein. The sample has 25,000 to 35,000 distinct CDR3 sequences, 5.5% to 8% seen once. Sequenced material: PBMCs, either bulk or a sorted T-cell subset (CD4+, CD8+, memory, or dextramer-sorted; not recorded which), taken on the day of the yellow fever booster vaccination. Every receptor here comes from a man aged 25 to 45 who received the YFV17D yellow fever vaccine.

This clonotype was counted between two and nine times. The CDR3 DNA reads TGTGCCTCCCGGGACTACCAAGAGACCCAGTACTTC. Its translation is CASRDYQETQYF. The rearrangement uses TRBV30 and TRBJ2-5; tentative D call: TRBD2 (6 bases). V lost 7 bases and J lost 0, with 9 bases in between. The germline gives CDR1 GTSNPN, CDR2 SVGIG (reference sequence). The CDR3 has 12 amino acids.

The chain recombines TRBV29-1 with TRBJ2-5; D may be TRBD1 (5 bases). This CDR3 spans 13 amino acids. Looked up from germline, CDR1 is SQVTM and CDR2 is ANQGSEA. Trimming took 3 bases from V and 4 from J, leaving 12 bases between them. CDR3 DNA sequence: TGCAGCGTTGACACAGGTGGATTAGAGACCCAGTACTTC. Its protein product is CSVDTGGLETQYF.

This clonotype has ten or more counts. The chain uses TRBV7-2 and TRBJ2-7, with 8 bases matching TRBD1. Per germline, CDR1 SGHTA and CDR2 FQGNSA. V lost 10 bases to trimming and J lost 1 base; unmatched junction nucleotides: 3. The CDR3 has 12 residues. The CDR3 coding sequence is TGTGCCACAGGGGGCTGGTCCTACGAGCAGTACTTC. Amino acids: CATGGWSYEQYF.